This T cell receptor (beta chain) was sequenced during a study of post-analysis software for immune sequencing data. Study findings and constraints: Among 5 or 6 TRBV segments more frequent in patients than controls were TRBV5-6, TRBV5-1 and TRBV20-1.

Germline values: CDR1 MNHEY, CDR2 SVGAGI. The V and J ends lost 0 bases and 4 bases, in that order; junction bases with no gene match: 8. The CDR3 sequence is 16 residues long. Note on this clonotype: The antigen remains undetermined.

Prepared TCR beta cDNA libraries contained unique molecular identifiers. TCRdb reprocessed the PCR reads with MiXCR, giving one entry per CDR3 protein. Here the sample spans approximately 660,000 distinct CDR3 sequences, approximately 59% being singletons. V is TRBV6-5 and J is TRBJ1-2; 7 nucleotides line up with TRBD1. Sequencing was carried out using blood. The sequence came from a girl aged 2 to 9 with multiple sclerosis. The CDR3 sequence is CASSYSEGADRYGYTF. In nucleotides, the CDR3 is TGTGCCAGCAGTTACTCCGAGGGGGCCGACCGCTATGGCTACACCTTC.